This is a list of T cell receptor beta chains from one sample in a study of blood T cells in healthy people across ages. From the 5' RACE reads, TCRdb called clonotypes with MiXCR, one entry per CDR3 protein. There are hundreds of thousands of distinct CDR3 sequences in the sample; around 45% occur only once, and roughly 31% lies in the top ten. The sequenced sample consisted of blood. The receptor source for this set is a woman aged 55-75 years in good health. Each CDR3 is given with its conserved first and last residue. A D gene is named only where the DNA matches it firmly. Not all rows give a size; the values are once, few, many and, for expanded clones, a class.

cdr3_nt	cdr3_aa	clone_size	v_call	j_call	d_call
TGTGCCAGCAGCTCACGACAGGCGCTCTATAATTCACCCCTCCACTTT	CASSSRQALYNSPLHF	few	TRBV5-6	TRBJ1-6	NA
TGTGCCAGCAGCCAAGTTAAAGGGGCGGGAGGTTACTACAATGAGCAGTTCTTC	CASSQVKGAGGYYNEQFF	NA	TRBV14	TRBJ2-1	TRBD2
TGTGCCAGCAGTGCCCCAGGAGAGAACACTGAAGCTTTCTTT	CASSAPGENTEAFF	NA	TRBV28	TRBJ1-1	NA
TGTGCCAGCAGTCTTGCGGTTACCGGGGAGCTGTTTTTT	CASSLAVTGELFF	few	TRBV27	TRBJ2-2	NA
TGTGCCAGCAGACCACAGGGTGATGGTGAGCAGTTCTTC	CASRPQGDGEQFF	NA	TRBV2	TRBJ2-1	NA
TGCAGCGTTTCCCTCGGGTGGGGAGGTTCCTACGAGCAGTACTTC	CSVSLGWGGSYEQYF	NA	TRBV29-1	TRBJ2-7	NA
TGTGCCAGCAGCCTGATGGGAAGGGAGGGCGAAAAACTGTTTTTT	CASSLMGREGEKLFF	NA	TRBV3-1	TRBJ1-4	NA
TGTGCCAGCAGCTTAGGGGCAGGGGTGAATGGCTACACCTTC	CASSLGAGVNGYTF	once	TRBV7-2	TRBJ1-2	NA
TGTGCCAGCAGCTTACTGGGTAGCCCCTACAATGAGCAGTTCTTC	CASSLLGSPYNEQFF	few	TRBV7-2	TRBJ2-1	NA
TGTGCCAGCAGGACCGGGTTCAATCGGGGCAATGAGCAGTACTTC	CASRTGFNRGNEQYF	many	TRBV27	TRBJ2-7	NA
TGTGCCAGCAGGCCCCGGGACAGGGGGTCCTACGAGCAGTACTTC	CASRPRDRGSYEQYF	NA	TRBV28	TRBJ2-7	TRBD1
TGCAGTGCCCCTAATAGCGGGAGACGAGATACGCAGTATTTT	CSAPNSGRRDTQYF	NA	TRBV20-1	TRBJ2-3	TRBD2
TGTGCCAGCAGTTTCACAGGGACCGGGAGGGGCGAGCAGTACTTC	CASSFTGTGRGEQYF	NA	TRBV12-3/TRBV12-4	TRBJ2-7	TRBD2
TGCAGTGCTGCTACAGGGAAAAACTATGGCTACACCTTC	CSAATGKNYGYTF	NA	TRBV20-1	TRBJ1-2	NA
TGCAGTGCTAGAGACGATGGACTGGGGTCCTACGAGCAGTACTTC	CSARDDGLGSYEQYF	NA	TRBV20-1	TRBJ2-7	NA
TGTGCCATCGACATGTACAATGAGCAGTTCTTC	CAIDMYNEQFF	many	TRBV2	TRBJ2-1	NA
TGCAGTGCTAGAGTCGGCGGAGGCAATACCTACGAGCAGTACTTC	CSARVGGGNTYEQYF	NA	TRBV20-1	TRBJ2-7	NA
TGCGCCAGCAGCGCCCCGGGGGGGAACTATGGCTACACCTTC	CASSAPGGNYGYTF	NA	TRBV5-1	TRBJ1-2	NA
TGTGCCAGCTCGCGGACTACCACAGATACGCAGTATTTT	CASSRTTTDTQYF	NA	TRBV18	TRBJ2-3	NA
TGTGCCAGCTCACCACCCAGAACCCTAGCCAAAAACATTCAGTACTTC	CASSPPRTLAKNIQYF	few	TRBV18	TRBJ2-4	NA
TGTGCCAGCAGTCCCTGGTGGGGGACTAGTGAGCAGTTCTTC	CASSPWWGTSEQFF	NA	TRBV25-1	TRBJ2-1	TRBD2
TGTGCCGCCGTCTCGGGAGTGGGGGCCGGGGAGCTGTTTTTT	CAAVSGVGAGELFF	NA	TRBV2	TRBJ2-2	NA
TGTGCCAGCAGTGAGGTGGACAATGAGCAGTTCTTC	CASSEVDNEQFF	NA	TRBV2	TRBJ2-1	NA
TGTACCAGCCGGGGAATTAGCGGGTACAATGAGCAGTTCTTC	CTSRGISGYNEQFF	NA	TRBV27	TRBJ2-1	TRBD2
TGTGCCAGCAGCTTAGTGGGAGACCTAGCCTACGAGCAGTACTTC	CASSLVGDLAYEQYF	NA	TRBV7-8	TRBJ2-7	NA
TGCGCCAGCAGCTTTGGCGGGACAGGGGGCGGTCAGCCCCAGCATTTT	CASSFGGTGGGQPQHF	NA	TRBV5-1	TRBJ1-5	TRBD1
TGTGCCACCAGCGGAAGCGGGGATACGCAGTATTTT	CATSGSGDTQYF	NA	TRBV15	TRBJ2-3	NA
TGTGCCAGCAGCCAACTACCCGGGACCCAGTCCTACAATGAGCAGTTCTTC	CASSQLPGTQSYNEQFF	few	TRBV4-2	TRBJ2-1	NA
TGCGCCAGCAGCCGGTTTACTAGCGGACACACAGATACGCAGTATTTT	CASSRFTSGHTDTQYF	few	TRBV4-3	TRBJ2-3	TRBD2